This T cell receptor beta chain comes out of a study of T cell responses to AZD1222 COVID-19 vaccine (dated by TCRdb to about 2021). At the level of the whole study: AZD1222 recipients given second doses at about 4 weeks or at about 12 weeks were pooled, since spike-specific TCR depth and breadth were not found to differ between the two schedules. A total of just over 230 trial participants underwent TCR sequencing, of whom some 210 received two doses of AZD1222 and roughly 25 received two doses of the MenACWY control vaccine. Trial participants were enrolled into age subgroups of 18-55, 56-69 and 70-plus years, which contained 148, 28 and 57 TCR-sequenced participants, respectively. Results and caveats for the whole study, not just this receptor: Conclusions about previously exposed vaccinees are limited, since just a handful of AZD1222 recipients were seropositive for SARS-CoV-2 at baseline. The vaccine-associated CD4 TCRs covered the entire spike protein, and the dominant responses fell in regions 160-218 and 743-854. Because no day 14 peak-response samples were available, the repertoires could be characterized only after the peak T cell response. Most participants were white British and females outnumbered males, and the authors suggested that clonal diversity may have been underestimated. Reportedly, almost half of the unique spike-specific TCRs recognized epitopes lying outside the regions that are mutated in the B.1.351 and B.1.1.7 variants. The 56-69-year group was small, and its depth increase did not reach significance, likely because of low power. After two AZD1222 doses, both the breadth and the depth of spike-specific TCRs were significantly higher than at day 0 and than in MenACWY recipients.

The CDR3 regions of human TCRbeta chains were subjected to immunosequencing. Under the source paper's analysis protocol: Repertoire TCRs were matched against a reference library of SARS-CoV-2-specific TCRs generated with the MIRA antigen-specificity platform. Breadth meant the fraction of unique TCRs that were SARS-CoV-2-associated, whereas depth meant the fraction of total T cells that were SARS-CoV-2-associated. Using the MIRA data, each spike-specific TCR was assigned both to the spike region to which the TCR was reactive and to a CD4 or CD8 class. Log10-transformed breadth and depth values were compared by one-way ANOVA with Sidak's multiple comparisons tests. TCRdb re-hosts the immuneACCESS table, in-frame sequences only. Its copies lack some clones; in the studies checked, an unresolved V gene accounts for under half of them, and the cause for the rest is not known. The DNA was the basis for D and trimming; V, J and clone size are from that table. The sample includes around 110,000 clones, with 65% to 85% observed a single time. The ten largest account for around 9.9% of the sample.

Explained via the paper, the time point label denotes: baseline before first vaccination. Vaccinee samples were obtained from the UK trials COV001 and COV002, which included a single-blind randomized controlled phase 2/3 trial of AZD1222 (ChAdOx1 nCoV-19) in healthy adults. For TCRbeta chain sequencing, PBMC samples from trial participants were taken at day 0 and at day 28 after the second dose. From cysteine to phenylalanine, the CDR3 is 13 amino acids long. Only the CDR3 DNA is retained, 39 bases long and in frame from the first base. V is shortened by 4 bases, J by 10 bases, and the region joining them spans 12 bases. CDR1 and CDR2 are drawn from the germline V gene: SGHRS, YFSETQ. A note on this clone: Its cognate antigen has yet to be identified. Per-base quality was not reported, and no clone a single base away is much larger than it.

The V and J genes are TRBV5-1 and TRBJ1-6; TRBD1 is a weak D gene call, 5 bases matching. Material: peripheral blood, obtained on day 0 of AZD1222 vaccination. This clonotype was obtained from an adult in good health. The CDR3 here reads CASSPSGDSPLHF. The nucleotide sequence is TGCGCCAGCAGCCCCTCTGGGGACTCACCCCTCCACTTT. The entire variable domain, with the stretches around the CDR3 drawn from the reference TRBV5-1 and TRBJ1-6 proteins, is KAGVTQTPRYLIKTRGQQVTLSCSPISGHRSVSWYQQTPGQGLQFLFEYFSETQRNKGNFPGRFSGRQFSNSRSEMNVSTLELGDSALYLCASSPSGDSPLHFGNGTRLTVT.